This record covers a single T cell receptor beta chain. Its antigen is unidentified. TCRdb keeps only in-frame clones here, not all; method: immunoSEQ multiplex PCR. The sample lists some 140,000 clones, approximately 89% occurring once. This specimen comes from a study of cytotoxic CD8 clonotypes in ibrutinib-treated CLL. For the study at large: Response material was collected after a median approximately 12 months of treatment, range 6 to 36. Overall study findings and caveats: Relative to age-matched healthy donors, clonality at baseline was higher, and it tracked circulating CD8+ T-cell counts.

In germline, CDR1 is SGHVS, CDR2 FQNEAQ. Trimming at V came to 1 base and at J to 4 bases, leaving 12 bases not matched to a gene. The CDR3 extends over 18 amino acids. The source is a human donor with chronic lymphocytic leukemia. Sample: PBMCs, taken after 12 months of ibrutinib treatment. V gene TRBV7-8 combines with J gene TRBJ2-5, with 10 bases matching TRBD2. For the CDR3, the DNA is TGTGCCAGCAGCTTAGGGACTAGCGGCGGGGGCCCAGGAGAGACCCAGTACTTC. It specifies CASSLGTSGGGPGETQYF.